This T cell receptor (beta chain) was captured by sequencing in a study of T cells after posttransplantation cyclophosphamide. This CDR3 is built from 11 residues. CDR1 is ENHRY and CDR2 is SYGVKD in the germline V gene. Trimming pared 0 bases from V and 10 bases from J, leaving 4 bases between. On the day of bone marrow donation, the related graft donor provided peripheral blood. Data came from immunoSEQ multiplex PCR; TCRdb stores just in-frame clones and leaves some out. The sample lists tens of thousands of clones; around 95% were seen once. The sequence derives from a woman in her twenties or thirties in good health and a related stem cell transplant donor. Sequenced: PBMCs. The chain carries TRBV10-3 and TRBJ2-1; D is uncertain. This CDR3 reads CAISESQEQFF. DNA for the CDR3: TGTGCCATCAGTGAGTCGCAAGAGCAGTTCTTC.